The 16 T cell receptor beta chains given below trace back to one sample, sequenced in a study of metastatic and nonmetastatic thyroid tumors. All patients were treatment-naive before thyroid surgery. TCRdb recomputed clones from the PCR reads via MiXCR. The sample lists approximately 50,000 clones; around 20% were seen once. The sample taken for sequencing was blood. Receptors originate from a female donor with papillary thyroid cancer or a benign thyroid nodule (not recorded which). Some clones in this sample may be carry-over from other donors' samples.

This clone came up many times. This chain links TRBV5-1 with TRBJ2-7, with TRBD1 identical over 7 bases. The CDR3 covers 14 residues. Unmatched junction bases numbered 4, after V lost 0 bases and J lost 4 bases. Germline V gives CDR1 SGHRS, CDR2 YFSETQ. This CDR3 reads CASSLGGQVYEQYF. Here the CDR3 DNA reads TGCGCCAGCAGCTTGGGTGGACAGGTATACGAGCAGTACTTC.

This clone was recorded many times. The chain combines TRBV5-1 with TRBJ2-3, with TRBD1 matching over 10 bases. The germline gives CDR1 SGHRS, CDR2 YFSETQ. With 1 base clipped from V and 2 bases from J, the junction kept 7 bases outside the gene matches. This CDR3 contains 17 residues. CDR3 in amino acids: CASSLSPGQGSTDTQYF. In nucleotides, the CDR3 is TGCGCCAGCAGCTTGTCTCCGGGACAGGGGTCCACAGATACGCAGTATTTT. Variable domain in full (rest from reference TRBV5-1 and TRBJ2-3): KAGVTQTPRYLIKTRGQQVTLSCSPISGHRSVSWYQQTPGQGLQFLFEYFSETQRNKGNFPGRFSGRQFSNSRSEMNVSTLELGDSALYLCASSLSPGQGSTDTQYFGPGTRLTVL.

The chain uses TRBV20-1 and TRBJ2-7, with D possibly being TRBD2 (5 bases). Germline CDR1 and CDR2: DFQATT and SNEGSKA (reference sequence). The CDR3 has 15 amino acids. The CDR3 DNA is TGCTGTGAGGGAACGTTAGCTTCATCCGGAGGCGAGCAGTACTTC. Its protein is CCEGTLASSGGEQYF.

CDR3 nucleotide sequence: TGCGCCAGCCGTCTGGGCTCCGTGGAGCTGTTTTTT. It encodes CASRLGSVELFF. The chain recombines TRBV5-1 with TRBJ2-2; D ambiguous. Germline assignment: CDR1 SGHRS and CDR2 YFSETQ. Trimming pared 7 bases from V and 10 bases from J, leaving 14 bases between. The CDR3 runs to 12 residues.

The table lists this clone with many counts. This chain joins TRBV10-3 and TRBJ2-1; D gene unclear. This CDR3 comprises 15 residues. Germline V gene sequence: CDR1 ENHRY, CDR2 SYGVKD. Trimming pared 0 bases from V and 7 bases from J, leaving 13 bases between. This CDR3 is CAISESTQKLNEQFF. The CDR3 coding sequence is TGTGCCATCAGTGAGTCTACCCAAAAGTTAAATGAGCAGTTCTTC.

At least ten counts were recorded for this clone. The chain combines TRBV30 with TRBJ1-1, with D perhaps matching TRBD1 (5 bases). Trimming took off 5 bases at V and 0 bases at J, with 16 bases between the two ends. Germline CDR1 GTSNPN, CDR2 SVGIG (reference sequence). The CDR3 contains 15 residues. The CDR3 nucleotides read TGTGCCTGGTCTTTGGGGGGAGTCATGAACACTGAAGCTTTCTTT. It translates to CAWSLGGVMNTEAFF.

Concerning this clone: The junction departs from germline at one end; a sequencing error may be responsible. The J gene is TRBJ2-1, the V gene TRBV27, with 14 nucleotides matching TRBD2. The CDR3 consists of 15 residues. The germline V gene encodes CDR1 MNHEY and CDR2 SMNVEV (reference sequence). The CDR3 DNA sequence: TGTGCCAGCAGACCGACTAGCGGGAGGGCCGCTGAGCGGTTCTTC. Its translation is CASRPTSGRAAERFF.

This clone was found many times. The chain recombines TRBV3-1 with TRBJ1-2; D may be TRBD1 (6 bases). The CDR3 runs 14 residues. The V and J ends lost 3 bases and 8 bases respectively, with 16 bases between them. Germline loops: CDR1 LGHDT, CDR2 YNNKEL (reference sequence). The CDR3: CASSQARGLRGYTF. The CDR3, as DNA: TGTGCCAGCAGCCAGGCTCGGGGGCTGCGCGGCTACACCTTC.

The sample holds many counts of this clone. The J gene is TRBJ1-5, the V gene TRBV6-2 or TRBV6-3, with unresolved D. Germline CDR1 reads MNHEY; CDR2 reads SVGEGT. The CDR3 consists of 13 residues. Trimming pared 4 bases from V and 7 bases from J, leaving 11 bases between. CDR3 residues: CASSSHLRQPQHF. The CDR3 DNA sequence: TGTGCCAGCAGTTCCCACCTTAGGCAGCCCCAGCATTTT.

This clone was seen once. The rearrangement joins TRBV6-5 to TRBJ2-7; no reliable D call. The V end lost 0 bases, the J end lost 7 bases, and 13 bases lay between the germline ends. This CDR3 is built from 14 residues. Germline V gene lookup returns CDR1 MNHEY and CDR2 SVGAGI. CDR3 sequence: CASSYSYGRMEQYF. In nucleotides, the CDR3 is TGTGCCAGCAGTTACTCCTACGGTAGGATGGAGCAGTACTTC.

This chain links TRBV7-2 with TRBJ2-7, with TRBD2 matching 9 bases. J gave up 4 bases and V 1 base, and 5 bases lay outside the gene matches. The CDR3 extends over 15 amino acids. Germline loops: CDR1 SGHTA, CDR2 FQGNSA. This CDR3 is CASSLVTSGSYEQYF. CDR3 DNA sequence: TGTGCCAGCAGCTTAGTGACTAGCGGTAGTTACGAGCAGTACTTC.

This clone was counted ten times or more. This chain's CDR3 is CASRGETGELFF. CDR3 nucleotides: TGTGCCAGCAGGGGGGAAACCGGGGAGCTGTTTTTT. The J gene is TRBJ2-2, the V gene TRBV28; TRBD1 or TRBD2 may be the D gene (5 bases each). V lost 6 bases and J lost 5, with 7 bases in between. There are 12 residues in the CDR3. Looked up from germline, CDR1 is MDHEN and CDR2 is SYDVKM.

This clone was recorded many times. The J gene is TRBJ2-3, the V gene TRBV11-3; D might be TRBD1 or TRBD2, each matching 8 bases. The CDR3 contains 16 residues. Germline CDR1 is SGHNT and CDR2 is YENEEA. V lost 4 bases and J lost 3, with 17 bases in between. The CDR3 is CASSSGGGQVTDTQYF. The CDR3, as DNA: TGTGCCAGCAGCTCCGGGGGGGGACAGGTGACAGATACGCAGTATTTT.

This clone was seen ten or more times. The chain employs TRBV20-1 and TRBJ1-1; no clear D. The CDR3 sequence is 14 residues long. From germline, CDR1 is DFQATT and CDR2 SNEGSKA (reference sequence). The V gene lost 0 bases and the J gene lost 4 bases, with 12 bases spanning the gap. The CDR3 loop is CSARETPGVTEAFF. In DNA form, the CDR3 reads TGCAGTGCTAGAGAGACACCCGGGGTCACTGAAGCTTTCTTT.

This clone occurred many times. V is TRBV2 and J is TRBJ1-2, with a weak D call TRBD1 (5 bases). CDR1 is SNHLY and CDR2 is FYNNEI in the germline V gene. Trimming removed 8 bases at V and 9 bases at J, with 25 bases between. This CDR3 spans 15 amino acids. The CDR3 coding sequence is TGTGCCAGCTCGGAGGGGTCCTCGAACCTCTTAAGCTACACCTTC. Translating it yields CASSEGSSNLLSYTF.

With respect to this clone: The junction departs from germline at one end; a sequencing error may be responsible. The chain joins TRBV4-1 to TRBJ2-1, with TRBD1 identical over 8 bases. Germline CDR1 is MGHRA and CDR2 is YSYEKL. CDR3 length equals 17 residues. Here the CDR3 DNA reads TGCGCCAGCAGCCAAATGACAGGGGCTATCGGTAACAATGACCAGTTCTTC. Translating gives CASSQMTGAIGNNDQFF.